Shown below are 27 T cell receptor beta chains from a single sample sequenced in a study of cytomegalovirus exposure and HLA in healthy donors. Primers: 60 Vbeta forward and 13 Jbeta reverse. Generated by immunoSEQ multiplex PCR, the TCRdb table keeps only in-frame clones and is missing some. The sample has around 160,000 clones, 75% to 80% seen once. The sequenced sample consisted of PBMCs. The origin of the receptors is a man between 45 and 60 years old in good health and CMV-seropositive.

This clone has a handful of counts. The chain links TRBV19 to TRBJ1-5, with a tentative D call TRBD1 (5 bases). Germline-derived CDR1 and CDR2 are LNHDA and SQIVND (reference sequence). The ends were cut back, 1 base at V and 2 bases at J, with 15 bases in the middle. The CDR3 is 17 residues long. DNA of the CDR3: TGTGCCAGTAGTATAGGAATCGGGGGGAGCGGCAATCAGCCCCAGCATTTT. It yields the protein CASSIGIGGSGNQPQHF. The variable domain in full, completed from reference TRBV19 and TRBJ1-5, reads DGGITQSPKYLFRKEGQNVTLSCEQNLNHDAMYWYRQDPGQGLRLIYYSQIVNDFQKGDIAEGYSVSREKKESFPLTVTSAQKNPTAFYLCASSIGIGGSGNQPQHFGDGTRLSIL.

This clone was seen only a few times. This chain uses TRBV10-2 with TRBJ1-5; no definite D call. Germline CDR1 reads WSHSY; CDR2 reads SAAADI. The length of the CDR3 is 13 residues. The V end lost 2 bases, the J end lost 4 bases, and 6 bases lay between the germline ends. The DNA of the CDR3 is TGCGCCAGCAGTGAGGTCTTTAATCAGCCCCAGCATTTT. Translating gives CASSEVFNQPQHF.

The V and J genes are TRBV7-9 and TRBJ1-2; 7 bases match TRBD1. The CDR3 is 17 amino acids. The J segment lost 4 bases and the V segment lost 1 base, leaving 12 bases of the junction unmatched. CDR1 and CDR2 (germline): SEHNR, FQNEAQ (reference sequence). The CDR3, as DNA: TGTGCCAGCAGCTTAGGAGGACAGGAAGCTTCCATCTATGGCTACACCTTC. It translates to CASSLGGQEASIYGYTF.

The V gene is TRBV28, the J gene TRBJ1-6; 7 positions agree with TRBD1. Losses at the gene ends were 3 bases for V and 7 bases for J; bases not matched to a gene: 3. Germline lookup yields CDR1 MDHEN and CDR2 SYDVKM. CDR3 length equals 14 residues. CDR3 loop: CASSLGQRNSPLHF. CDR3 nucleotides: TGTGCCAGCAGTTTGGGACAGCGAAATTCACCCCTCCACTTT.

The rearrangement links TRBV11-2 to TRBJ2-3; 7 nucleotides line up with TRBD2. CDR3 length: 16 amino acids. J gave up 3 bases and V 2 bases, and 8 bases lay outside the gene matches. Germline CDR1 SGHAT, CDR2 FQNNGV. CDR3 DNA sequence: TGTGCCAGCAGCTTACATGTGGGGGGGTATACAGATACGCAGTATTTT. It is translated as CASSLHVGGYTDTQYF.

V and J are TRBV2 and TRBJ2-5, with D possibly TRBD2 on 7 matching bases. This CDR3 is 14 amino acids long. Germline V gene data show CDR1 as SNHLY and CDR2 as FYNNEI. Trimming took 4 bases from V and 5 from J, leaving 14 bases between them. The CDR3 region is CASSGGGKGETQYF. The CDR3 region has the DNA TGTGCCAGCAGTGGGGGGGGCAAGGGGGAGACCCAGTACTTC.

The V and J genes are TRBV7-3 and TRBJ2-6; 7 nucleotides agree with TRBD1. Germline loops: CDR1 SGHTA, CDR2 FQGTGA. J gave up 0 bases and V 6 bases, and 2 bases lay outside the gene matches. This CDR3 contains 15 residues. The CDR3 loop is CASSYRGSGANVLTF. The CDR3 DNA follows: TGTGCCAGCAGTTACAGGGGCTCTGGGGCCAACGTCCTGACTTTC. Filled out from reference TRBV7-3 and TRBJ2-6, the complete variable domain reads GAGVSQTPSNKVTEKGKYVELRCDPISGHTALYWYRQSLGQGPEFLIYFQGTGAADDSGLPNDRFFAVRPEGSVSTLKIQRTERGDSAVYLCASSYRGSGANVLTFGAGSRLTVL.

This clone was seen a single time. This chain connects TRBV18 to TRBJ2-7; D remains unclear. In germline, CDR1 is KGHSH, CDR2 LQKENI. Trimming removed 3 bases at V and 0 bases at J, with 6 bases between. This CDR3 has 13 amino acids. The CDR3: CASSPWSSYEQYF. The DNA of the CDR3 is TGTGCCAGCTCACCTTGGAGCTCCTACGAGCAGTACTTC.

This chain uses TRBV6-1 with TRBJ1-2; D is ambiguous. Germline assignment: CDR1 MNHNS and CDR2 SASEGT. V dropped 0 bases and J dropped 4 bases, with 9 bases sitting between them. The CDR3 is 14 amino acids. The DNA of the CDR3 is TGTGCCAGCAGTGAAGCTAGCGCGACCTATGGCTACACCTTC. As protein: CASSEASATYGYTF.

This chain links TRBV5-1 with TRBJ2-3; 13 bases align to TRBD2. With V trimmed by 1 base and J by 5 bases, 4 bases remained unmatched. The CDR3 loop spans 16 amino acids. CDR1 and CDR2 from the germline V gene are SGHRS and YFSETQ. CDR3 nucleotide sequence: TGCGCCAGCAGCTTGACTAGCGGGGGGGCCCAAGATACGCAGTATTTT. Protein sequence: CASSLTSGGAQDTQYF.

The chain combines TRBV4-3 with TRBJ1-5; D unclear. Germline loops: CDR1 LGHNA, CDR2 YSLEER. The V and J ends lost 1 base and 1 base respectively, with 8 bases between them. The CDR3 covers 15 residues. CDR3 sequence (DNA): TGCGCCAGCAGCCAAGTCCATACAAGCAATCAGCCCCAGCATTTT. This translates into CASSQVHTSNQPQHF.

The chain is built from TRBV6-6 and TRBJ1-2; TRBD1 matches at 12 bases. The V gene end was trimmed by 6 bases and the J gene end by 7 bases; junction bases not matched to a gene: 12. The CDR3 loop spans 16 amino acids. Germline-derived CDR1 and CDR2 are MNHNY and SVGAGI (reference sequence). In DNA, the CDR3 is TGTGCCAGCAGGGAAAATCCGGGACAGGGGGCTGGTGGCTACACCTTC. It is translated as CASRENPGQGAGGYTF.

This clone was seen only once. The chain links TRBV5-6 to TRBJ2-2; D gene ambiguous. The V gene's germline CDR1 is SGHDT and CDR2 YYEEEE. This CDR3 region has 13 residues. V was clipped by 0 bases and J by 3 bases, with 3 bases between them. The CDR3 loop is CASSLGDTGELFF. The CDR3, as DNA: TGTGCCAGCAGCTTGGGCGACACCGGGGAGCTGTTTTTT.

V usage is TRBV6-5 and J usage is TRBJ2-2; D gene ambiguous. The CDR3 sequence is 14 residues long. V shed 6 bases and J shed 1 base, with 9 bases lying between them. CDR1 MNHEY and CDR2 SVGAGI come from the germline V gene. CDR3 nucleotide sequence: TGTGCCAGCAGGCGAACCGGGAACACCGGGGAGCTGTTTTTT. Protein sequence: CASRRTGNTGELFF.

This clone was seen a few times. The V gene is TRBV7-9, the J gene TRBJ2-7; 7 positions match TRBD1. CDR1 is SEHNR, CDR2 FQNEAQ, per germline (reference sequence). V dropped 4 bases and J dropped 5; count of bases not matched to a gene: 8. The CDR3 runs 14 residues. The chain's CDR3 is CASSSGQPLDEQYV. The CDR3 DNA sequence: TGTGCCAGCAGCTCGGGACAGCCTCTGGACGAGCAGTACGTC.

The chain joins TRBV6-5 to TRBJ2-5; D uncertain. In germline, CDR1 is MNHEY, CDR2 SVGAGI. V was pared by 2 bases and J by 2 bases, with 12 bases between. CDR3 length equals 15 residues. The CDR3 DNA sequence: TGTGCCAGCAGTTACACCCCGGCGGTACAAGAGACCCAGTACTTC. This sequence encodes CASSYTPAVQETQYF.

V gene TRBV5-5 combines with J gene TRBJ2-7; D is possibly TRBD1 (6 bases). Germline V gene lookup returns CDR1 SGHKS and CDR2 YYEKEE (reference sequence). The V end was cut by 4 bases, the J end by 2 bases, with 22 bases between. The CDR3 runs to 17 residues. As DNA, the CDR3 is TGTGCCAGCAGCCCGTCAGGGGCAGGTTTAGCAACCTACGAGCAGTACGTC. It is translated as CASSPSGAGLATYEQYV.

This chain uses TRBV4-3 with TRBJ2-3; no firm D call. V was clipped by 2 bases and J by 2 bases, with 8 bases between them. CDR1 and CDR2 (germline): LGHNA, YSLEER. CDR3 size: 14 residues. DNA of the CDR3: TGCGCCAGCAGCCAATGGCTGCTCACAGATACGCAGTATTTT. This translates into CASSQWLLTDTQYF.

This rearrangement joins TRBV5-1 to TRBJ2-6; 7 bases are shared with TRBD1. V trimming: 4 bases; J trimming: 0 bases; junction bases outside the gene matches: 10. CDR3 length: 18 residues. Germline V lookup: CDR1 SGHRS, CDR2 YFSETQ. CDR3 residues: CASSPIRTGASGANVLTF. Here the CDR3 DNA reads TGCGCCAGCAGCCCTATCCGCACAGGGGCCTCTGGGGCCAACGTCCTGACTTTC.

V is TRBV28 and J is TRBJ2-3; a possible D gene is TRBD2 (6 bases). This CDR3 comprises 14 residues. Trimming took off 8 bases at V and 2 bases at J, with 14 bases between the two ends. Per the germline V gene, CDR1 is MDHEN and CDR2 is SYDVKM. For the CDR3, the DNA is TGTGCCAGCCAAACGGCGGGGCCCACAGATACGCAGTATTTT. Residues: CASQTAGPTDTQYF.

The CDR3: CASSPNQNQPQHF. For the CDR3, the DNA is TGTGCCAGCAGTCCGAATCAGAATCAGCCCCAGCATTTT. The gene calls are TRBV6-5 and TRBJ1-5; D is unclear. The CDR3 loop spans 13 amino acids. V shed 5 bases and J shed 4 bases, with 9 bases lying between them. Looked up from germline, CDR1 is MNHEY and CDR2 is SVGAGI.

CDR3: CASNKRGSRQPQHF. CDR3 bases: TGTGCCAGCAATAAAAGAGGGTCTCGCCAGCCCCAGCATTTT. The J gene is TRBJ1-5, the V gene TRBV6-6, with D uncertain. V was clipped by 7 bases and J by 7 bases, with 17 bases between them. The V gene's germline CDR1 is MNHNY and CDR2 SVGAGI (reference sequence). This CDR3 is built from 14 residues.

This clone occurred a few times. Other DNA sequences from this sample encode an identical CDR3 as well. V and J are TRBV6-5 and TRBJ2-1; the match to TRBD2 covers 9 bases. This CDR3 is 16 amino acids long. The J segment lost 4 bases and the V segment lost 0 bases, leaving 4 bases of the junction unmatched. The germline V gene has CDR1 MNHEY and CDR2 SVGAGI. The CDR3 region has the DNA TGTGCCAGCAGTTACTCTCGAGCGGGGGGATACAATGAGCAGTTCTTC. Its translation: CASSYSRAGGYNEQFF.

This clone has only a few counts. CDR3 sequence: CASSNDRLSYTF. CDR3 DNA sequence: TGTGCCAGCAGTAATGACAGGTTGAGCTACACCTTC. The rearrangement joins TRBV28 to TRBJ1-2; D possibly corresponds to TRBD1 (6 bases). With 5 bases removed from V and 9 bases from J, the gap between germline ends came to 13 bases. CDR1 MDHEN and CDR2 SYDVKM come from the germline V gene. The CDR3 covers 12 residues.

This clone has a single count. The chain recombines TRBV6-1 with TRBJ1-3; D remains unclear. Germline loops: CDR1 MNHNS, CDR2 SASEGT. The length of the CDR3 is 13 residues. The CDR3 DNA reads TGTGTCACTAGGGAAGTACGGGGAAACACCATATATTTT. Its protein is CVTREVRGNTIYF.

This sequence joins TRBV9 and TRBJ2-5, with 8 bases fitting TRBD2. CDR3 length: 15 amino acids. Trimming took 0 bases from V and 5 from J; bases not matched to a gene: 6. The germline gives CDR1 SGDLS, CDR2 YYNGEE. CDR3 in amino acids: CASSVAGGGLETQYF. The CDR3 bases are TGTGCCAGCAGCGTAGCTGGCGGGGGGTTGGAGACCCAGTACTTC.

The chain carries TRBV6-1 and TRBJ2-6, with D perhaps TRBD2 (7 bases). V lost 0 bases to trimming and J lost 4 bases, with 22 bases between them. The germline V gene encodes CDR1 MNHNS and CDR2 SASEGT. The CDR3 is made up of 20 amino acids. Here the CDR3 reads CASSEAFFWEGGMGANVLTF. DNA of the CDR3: TGTGCCAGCAGTGAAGCGTTCTTTTGGGAGGGGGGTATGGGGGCCAACGTCCTGACTTTC.